One sample yielded the 28 T cell receptor beta chains listed below, sequenced in a study of T cells after yellow fever vaccination. TCRdb itself ran the 5' RACE reads through MiXCR, one entry per CDR3 protein. This sample has a few hundred thousand distinct CDR3 sequences, with 4% found just once. The sample in question was PBMCs, obtained 5 days after the yellow fever booster vaccination. Source of these receptors: a man younger than 35 who received the YFV17D yellow fever vaccine.

The J gene is TRBJ1-5, the V gene TRBV7-8; no clear D gene. In germline, CDR1 is SGHVS, CDR2 FQNEAQ. This CDR3 contains 17 residues. V was shortened by 1 base and J by 2 bases, with 15 bases between the two germline ends. CDR3 nucleotides: TGTGCCAGCAGCTTAGTATTTCCGGGTCGAGGCAATCAGCCCCAGCATTTT. Amino acids: CASSLVFPGRGNQPQHF.

This clonotype was detected only a few times. The chain recombines TRBV29-1 with TRBJ2-5, with D unclear. The CDR3 has 10 residues. V gave up 4 bases and J gave up 5 bases, with 5 bases separating them. CDR1 and CDR2 (germline): SQVTM, ANQGSEA. The CDR3 sequence is CSVVRETQYF. The CDR3 nucleotides read TGCAGCGTTGTTAGGGAGACCCAGTACTTC.

This clonotype was counted only a few times. This chain connects TRBV5-4 to TRBJ2-3; D gene unclear. Trimming removed 6 bases from V and 0 bases from J, with 5 bases in between. The CDR3 runs 12 residues. CDR1 and CDR2 from the germline V gene are SGHNT and YYREEE (reference sequence). CDR3 bases: TGTGCCAGCACATCTAGCACAGATACGCAGTATTTT. This encodes CASTSSTDTQYF. The variable domain in full, completed from reference TRBV5-4 and TRBJ2-3, reads ETGVTQSPTHLIKTRGQQVTLRCSSQSGHNTVSWYQQALGQGPQFIFQYYREEENGRGNFPPRFSGLQFPNYSSELNVNALELDDSALYLCASTSSTDTQYFGPGTRLTVL.

The chain combines TRBV3-1 with TRBJ2-3, with D uncertain. The CDR3 extends over 11 amino acids. The V end lost 4 bases, the J end lost 10 bases, and 9 bases lay between the germline ends. Germline CDR1 is LGHDT and CDR2 is YNNKEL (reference sequence). CDR3 nucleotides: TGTGCCAGCAGCCTGGGCAGCGCGCAGTATTTT. It specifies CASSLGSAQYF.

In its sample, this clonotype was seen a few times. The rearrangement joins TRBV16 to TRBJ2-1, with 8 bases identical to TRBD2. Germline loops: CDR1 KGHSY, CDR2 FQNENV. J gave up 4 bases and V 2 bases, and 4 bases lay outside the gene matches. CDR3 size: 15 residues. In DNA form, the CDR3 reads TGTGCCAGCAGCCAAAACCGGGGGGGTTACAATGAGCAGTTCTTC. Translated, it gives CASSQNRGGYNEQFF.

V gene TRBV7-8 combines with J gene TRBJ2-1; D is undetermined. Trimming took 4 bases from V and 7 from J, leaving 17 bases between them. Germline V gene data show CDR1 as SGHVS and CDR2 as FQNEAQ. This CDR3 has 15 amino acids. The CDR3 DNA follows: TGTGCCAGCAGCTATCCCTCGTACCTTCGAAATGAGCAGTTCTTC. It specifies CASSYPSYLRNEQFF. Full variable domain (remainder filled in from reference TRBV7-8 and TRBJ2-1): GAGVSQSPRYKVAKRGQDVALRCDPISGHVSLFWYQQALGQGPEFLTYFQNEAQLDKSGLPSDRFFAERPEGSVSTLKIQRTQQEDSAVYLCASSYPSYLRNEQFFGPGTRLTVL.

In its sample, this clonotype was seen many times. The chain has TRBV7-2 and TRBJ1-4, with a possible D match to TRBD1 (6 bases). Germline V gene sequence: CDR1 SGHTA, CDR2 FQGNSA. There are 17 residues in the CDR3. Trimming cost V 2 bases and J 5 bases, with 18 bases left between them. The CDR3 region is CASSLYRVKSGNEKLFF. The DNA of the CDR3 is TGTGCCAGCAGCTTATACAGGGTGAAAAGTGGAAATGAAAAACTGTTTTTT. Filled out from reference TRBV7-2 and TRBJ1-4, the complete variable domain reads GAGVSQSPSNKVTEKGKDVELRCDPISGHTALYWYRQSLGQGLEFLIYFQGNSAPDKSGLPSDRFSAERTGGSVSTLTIQRTQQEDSAVYLCASSLYRVKSGNEKLFFGSGTQLSVL.

This clonotype appeared many times. Here the CDR3 DNA reads TGTGCCAGCAGCTCGGGGACCCTAAGAGGAGATACGCAGTATTTT. Its translation is CASSSGTLRGDTQYF. The V call is TRBV11-1, the J call TRBJ2-3, with D possibly called TRBD1 or TRBD2 (5 bases each). The germline gives CDR1 SGHAT, CDR2 FQDESV (reference sequence). V was clipped by 4 bases and J by 5 bases, with 16 bases between them. CDR3 length: 15 residues. Together with reference TRBV11-1 and TRBJ2-3, the CDR3 gives the full variable domain: EAEVAQSPRYKITEKSQAVAFWCDPISGHATLYWYRQILGQGPELLVQFQDESVVDDSQLPKDRFSAERLKGVDSTLKIQPAELGDSAMYLCASSSGTLRGDTQYFGPGTRLTVL.

The chain joins TRBV6-1 to TRBJ1-1, with D hard to call. V was trimmed by 0 bases and J by 4 bases, leaving 9 bases between them. The CDR3 runs to 14 residues. Germline lookup yields CDR1 MNHNS and CDR2 SASEGT. CDR3 amino acids: CASSEAKGFTEAFF. The CDR3 DNA reads TGTGCCAGCAGTGAAGCAAAGGGTTTCACTGAAGCTTTCTTT.

This clonotype showed up many times. The chain carries TRBV18 and TRBJ1-3, with D hard to call. V lost 2 bases and J lost 2, with 19 bases in between. This CDR3 comprises 18 residues. Germline V gene data show CDR1 as KGHSH and CDR2 as LQKENI. The CDR3 DNA follows: TGTGCCAGCTCACCAGTATCGGCAGAGGGTAGTGCTGGAAACACCATATATTTT. Residues: CASSPVSAEGSAGNTIYF.

This clonotype showed up many times. V gene TRBV6-6 combines with J gene TRBJ1-3; D unclear. This CDR3 comprises 15 residues. The V and J ends lost 2 bases and 3 bases respectively, with 11 bases between them. Germline values: CDR1 MNHNY, CDR2 SVGAGI (reference sequence). Written as DNA, the CDR3 is TGTGCCAGCAGTTACAGCGCCAGAGATGGAAACACCATATATTTT. Amino acid sequence: CASSYSARDGNTIYF.

This clonotype was detected only a few times. This rearrangement joins TRBV12-3 or TRBV12-4 to TRBJ2-3; TRBD2 agrees at 7 bases. This CDR3 has 13 residues. The V and J ends lost 3 bases and 4 bases, in that order; junction bases with no gene match: 1. The CDR3: CASSFREADTQYF. CDR3 sequence (DNA): TGTGCCAGCAGTTTTCGGGAGGCAGATACGCAGTATTTT.

This clonotype came up a few times. V and J are TRBV6-5 and TRBJ2-1; 7 bases line up with TRBD1. Per the germline V gene, CDR1 is MNHEY and CDR2 is SVGAGI. Germline trimming cut 7 bases from V and 6 bases from J; bases unmatched to any gene: 6. CDR3 length: 13 residues. The CDR3 reads CASIARQGNEQFF. The DNA for the CDR3 is TGTGCCAGCATTGCGAGACAGGGCAATGAGCAGTTCTTC.

This clonotype was picked up many times. This chain uses TRBV20-1 with TRBJ2-5; no firm D call. V was trimmed by 3 bases and J by 6 bases, leaving 14 bases between them. The CDR3 runs 13 residues. Germline lookup yields CDR1 DFQATT and CDR2 SNEGSKA (reference sequence). The CDR3 here is CSASRNIPQTQYF. The CDR3 DNA sequence: TGCAGTGCTAGTAGGAATATACCACAGACCCAGTACTTC.

This clonotype was detected a few times. The chain carries TRBV5-5 and TRBJ1-1; tentative D call: TRBD1 (6 bases). The CDR3 has 15 residues. Per germline, CDR1 SGHKS and CDR2 YYEKEE (reference sequence). With 3 bases removed from V and 4 bases from J, the gap between germline ends came to 16 bases. The CDR3 sequence: CASSSRDIRSTEAFF. The CDR3 DNA follows: TGTGCCAGCAGCTCCCGGGACATCAGAAGCACTGAAGCTTTCTTT. The variable domain in full, completed from reference TRBV5-5 and TRBJ1-1, reads DAGVTQSPTHLIKTRGQQVTLRCSPISGHKSVSWYQQVLGQGPQFIFQYYEKEERGRGNFPDRFSARQFPNYSSELNVNALLLGDSALYLCASSSRDIRSTEAFFGQGTRLTVV.

This clonotype came up many times. This chain links TRBV7-9 with TRBJ1-3; D remains unclear. This CDR3 is 16 amino acids long. Germline CDR1 and CDR2: SEHNR and FQNEAQ (reference sequence). With 1 base removed from V and 2 bases from J, the gap between germline ends came to 12 bases. This chain's CDR3 is CASSLGVGWAGNTIYF. The CDR3 bases are TGTGCCAGCAGCTTAGGAGTAGGCTGGGCTGGAAACACCATATATTTT. Full variable domain (missing parts from reference TRBV7-9 and TRBJ1-3): DTGVSQNPRHKITKRGQNVTFRCDPISEHNRLYWYRQTLGQGPEFLTYFQNEAQLEKSRLLSDRFSAERPKGSFSTLEIQRTEQGDSAMYLCASSLGVGWAGNTIYFGEGSWLTVV.

The table lists this clonotype with many counts. The chain carries TRBV7-2 and TRBJ1-4; D remains unclear. Trimming removed 6 bases from V and 8 bases from J, with 16 bases in between. There are 14 residues in the CDR3. Germline V gene sequence: CDR1 SGHTA, CDR2 FQGNSA. CDR3 nucleotides: TGTGCCAGCAGACCTAGAGAAGGGCAGGAAAAACTGTTTTTT. Encoded protein: CASRPREGQEKLFF.

J is TRBJ2-7 and V is TRBV6-1; D gene ambiguous. V was trimmed by 0 bases and J by 6 bases, leaving 15 bases between them. The CDR3 covers 15 residues. The V gene's germline CDR1 is MNHNS and CDR2 SASEGT. The CDR3 region is CASSEAWTVKGEQYV. The DNA for the CDR3 is TGTGCCAGCAGTGAAGCATGGACGGTGAAGGGCGAGCAGTACGTC.

The sample holds a few counts of this clonotype. The chain recombines TRBV19 with TRBJ2-1, with a tentative D call TRBD1 (5 bases). V dropped 6 bases and J dropped 1 base, with 10 bases sitting between them. Germline-derived CDR1 and CDR2 are LNHDA and SQIVND (reference sequence). The CDR3 has 14 residues. Here the CDR3 reads CASRQTESYNEQFF. CDR3 coding DNA: TGTGCCAGTAGGCAGACAGAATCCTACAATGAGCAGTTCTTC.

At least ten counts were recorded for this clonotype. V is TRBV20-1 and J is TRBJ2-3, with D possibly matching TRBD1 (6 bases). Trimming took 6 bases from V and 1 from J, leaving 11 bases between them. The CDR3 spans 13 residues. Germline V gene data show CDR1 as DFQATT and CDR2 as SNEGSKA (reference sequence). CDR3 nucleotides: TGCAGTGCCCGACAGGATCGCACAGATACGCAGTATTTT. This sequence encodes CSARQDRTDTQYF.

This clonotype was detected ten times or more. CDR3 protein: CASSTDGDTEAFF. CDR3 in DNA: TGTGCCAGCAGTACGGACGGGGACACTGAAGCTTTCTTT. The chain employs TRBV3-1 and TRBJ1-1; D gene ambiguous. There are 13 residues in the CDR3. Germline CDR1 is LGHDT and CDR2 is YNNKEL (reference sequence). V gave up 6 bases and J gave up 3 bases, with 11 bases separating them.

In its sample, this clonotype was seen many times. This chain joins TRBV4-3 and TRBJ2-5; TRBD2 matches at 13 bases. CDR1 and CDR2 (germline): LGHNA, YSLEER. The CDR3 has 15 residues. The V and J ends lost 4 bases and 4 bases, in that order; junction bases with no gene match: 3. CDR3 region: CASSPTSGGGETQYF. The DNA of the CDR3 is TGCGCCAGCAGCCCAACTAGCGGGGGGGGAGAGACCCAGTACTTC.

The rearrangement uses TRBV14 and TRBJ2-1; D is unclear. V lost 1 base, J lost 10 bases, and 20 bases lay in between. This CDR3 comprises 16 residues. CDR1 SGHDN and CDR2 FVKESK come from the germline V gene. CDR3 in DNA: TGTGCCAGCAGCCAAGGGGTACCCAGCCTCGGCCCCGAGCAGTTCTTC. Translating it yields CASSQGVPSLGPEQFF.

This clonotype was detected many times. The rearrangement uses TRBV2 and TRBJ2-5; possible D gene TRBD1, 5 bases. V lost 11 bases and J lost 5, with 15 bases in between. Germline V gene sequence: CDR1 SNHLY, CDR2 FYNNEI. CDR3 length equals 12 residues. DNA of the CDR3: TGTGCCGGTTCAAGGGGCTCGGAGACCCAGTACTTC. Its translation is CAGSRGSETQYF.

This clonotype has a count of ten or more. V is TRBV20-1 and J is TRBJ1-6; possibly TRBD1 for D (5 bases). The CDR3 has 14 amino acids. Germline loops: CDR1 DFQATT, CDR2 SNEGSKA (reference sequence). Trimming removed 0 bases at V and 14 bases at J, with 17 bases between. CDR3 in DNA: TGCAGTGCTAGAGAAGAGGGGCTCGATAGGTCCCTCCACTTT. It codes for CSAREEGLDRSLHF.

CDR3 DNA sequence: TGTGCCAGCAGCGTGGACAGGGTCACAGATACGCAGTATTTT. The encoded protein is CASSVDRVTDTQYF. The rearrangement links TRBV9 to TRBJ2-3, with 8 bases lining up with TRBD1. J lost 2 bases, V lost 2 bases, and 1 base had no gene match. CDR1 SGDLS and CDR2 YYNGEE come from the germline V gene. The CDR3 spans 14 residues.

This clonotype was observed a few times. The V gene is TRBV20-1, the J gene TRBJ1-4, with 8 bases aligning to TRBD1. The germline CDR1 and CDR2 sequences are DFQATT and SNEGSKA (reference sequence). With V trimmed by 1 base and J by 3 bases, 22 bases remained unmatched. There are 21 residues in the CDR3. The CDR3 DNA follows: TGCAGTGCTAGAGGCCGTTCCCCGGGACAGGAAAGTTTGCGAGCTAATGAAAAACTGTTTTTT. Its translation: CSARGRSPGQESLRANEKLFF.

This clonotype was seen at least ten times. The chain is built from TRBV20-1 and TRBJ2-3; D perhaps matches TRBD1 (6 bases). From germline, CDR1 is DFQATT and CDR2 SNEGSKA (reference sequence). The CDR3 loop spans 14 amino acids. The V gene lost 1 base and the J gene lost 5 bases, with 13 bases spanning the gap. Here the CDR3 DNA reads TGCAGTGCTAGAGTCCCCCGAGGGGGAGATACGCAGTATTTT. Amino acid sequence: CSARVPRGGDTQYF.